This T cell receptor (beta chain) was sequenced in a study of T cells after posttransplantation cyclophosphamide. Only a few counts were recorded for this clone. Its antigen is as yet unknown. Study results and caveats: Donor-recipient repertoire similarity was low at 1-2 months, rising over year one. Recipient CMV seropositivity and CMV reactivation strongly tracked TRB clonality. Blood and skin or GI T cell repertoires showed limited TRB overlap.

The repertoire was sequenced with immunoSEQ multiplex PCR; TCRdb's copy has only in-frame clones and lacks some. Observed in the sample are more than 10,000 clones, none of them singletons. Busulfan-fludarabine conditioning, marrow transplant, and cyclophosphamide on days +3 and +4 were administered. Trimming at V came to 0 bases and at J to 5 bases, leaving 6 bases not matched to a gene. This CDR3 has 16 amino acids. Germline V CDR1 and CDR2: SGDLS, YYNGEE. The chain couples TRBV9 to TRBJ2-5; 11 bases match TRBD1. The source of this sequence is a female patient between 40 and 50 years old who received an allogeneic stem cell transplant from an unrelated donor, was CMV-positive, and had acute GVHD only. The graft donor may be the source of some T cells. The material sequenced was PBMCs, taken after allogeneic stem cell transplant with posttransplant cyclophosphamide. The CDR3 bases are TGTGCCAGCAGCGTAGTAGGACAGGGGGCGATCGAGACCCAGTACTTC. Encoded protein: CASSVVGQGAIETQYF.